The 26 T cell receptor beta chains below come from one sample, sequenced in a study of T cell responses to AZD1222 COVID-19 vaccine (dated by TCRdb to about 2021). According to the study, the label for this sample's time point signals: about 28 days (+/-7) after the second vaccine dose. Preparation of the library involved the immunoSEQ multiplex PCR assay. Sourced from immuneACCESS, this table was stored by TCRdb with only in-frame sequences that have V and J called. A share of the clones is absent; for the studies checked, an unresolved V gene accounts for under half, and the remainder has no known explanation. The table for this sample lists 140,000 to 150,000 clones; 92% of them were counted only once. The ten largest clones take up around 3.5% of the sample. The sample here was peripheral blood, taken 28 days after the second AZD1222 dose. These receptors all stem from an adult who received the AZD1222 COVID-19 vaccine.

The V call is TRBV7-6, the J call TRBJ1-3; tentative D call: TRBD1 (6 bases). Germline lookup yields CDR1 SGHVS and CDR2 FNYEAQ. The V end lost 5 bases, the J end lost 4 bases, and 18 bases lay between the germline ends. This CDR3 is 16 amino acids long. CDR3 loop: CASSPTGSGFGNTIYF. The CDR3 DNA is TGTGCCAGCAGCCCTACAGGGTCGGGGTTCGGAAACACCATATATTTT.

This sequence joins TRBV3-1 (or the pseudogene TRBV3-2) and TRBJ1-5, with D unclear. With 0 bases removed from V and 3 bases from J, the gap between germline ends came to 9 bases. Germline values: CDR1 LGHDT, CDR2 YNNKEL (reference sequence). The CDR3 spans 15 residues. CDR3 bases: TGTGCCAGCAGCCAAGATTTGCCCTACAATCAGCCCCAGCATTTT. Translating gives CASSQDLPYNQPQHF.

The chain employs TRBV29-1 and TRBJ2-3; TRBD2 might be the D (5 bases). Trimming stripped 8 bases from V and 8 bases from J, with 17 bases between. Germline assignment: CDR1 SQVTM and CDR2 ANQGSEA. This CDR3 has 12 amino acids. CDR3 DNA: TGCAGCCACACCCGGGAAACGGGTACGCAGTATTTT. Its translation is CSHTRETGTQYF.

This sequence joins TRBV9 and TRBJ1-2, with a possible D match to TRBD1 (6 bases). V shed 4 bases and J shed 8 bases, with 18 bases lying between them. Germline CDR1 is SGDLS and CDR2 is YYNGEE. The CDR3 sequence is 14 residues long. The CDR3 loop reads CASSPSRGLVGYTF. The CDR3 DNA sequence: TGTGCCAGCAGCCCTTCCCGGGGGCTTGTAGGCTACACCTTC.

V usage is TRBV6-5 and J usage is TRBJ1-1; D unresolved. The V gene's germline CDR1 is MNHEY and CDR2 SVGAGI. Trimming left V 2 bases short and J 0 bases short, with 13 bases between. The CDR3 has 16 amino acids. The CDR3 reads CASSYDPGEMNTEAFF. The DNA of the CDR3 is TGTGCCAGCAGTTACGACCCTGGGGAAATGAACACTGAAGCTTTCTTT.

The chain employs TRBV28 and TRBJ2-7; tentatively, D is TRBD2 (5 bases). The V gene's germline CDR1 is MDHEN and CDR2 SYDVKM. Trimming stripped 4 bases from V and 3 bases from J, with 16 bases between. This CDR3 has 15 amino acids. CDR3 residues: CASSSPLPGIYEQYF. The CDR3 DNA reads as TGTGCCAGCAGTTCCCCCCTCCCCGGGATCTACGAGCAGTACTTC.

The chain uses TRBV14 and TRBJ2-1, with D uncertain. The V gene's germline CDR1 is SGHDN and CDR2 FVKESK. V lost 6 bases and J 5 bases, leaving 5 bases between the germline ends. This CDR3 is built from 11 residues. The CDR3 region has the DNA TGTGCCAGCAGACTCAACAATGAGCAGTTCTTC. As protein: CASRLNNEQFF.

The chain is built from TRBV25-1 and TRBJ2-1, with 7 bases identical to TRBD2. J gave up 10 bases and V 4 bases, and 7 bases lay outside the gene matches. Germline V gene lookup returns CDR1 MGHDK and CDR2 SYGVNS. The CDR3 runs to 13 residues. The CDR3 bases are TGTGCCAGCAGTGGGGACTACTCAATGGAGCAGTTCTTC. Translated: CASSGDYSMEQFF.

The CDR3: CSATAWNEQFF. The CDR3 DNA reads as TGCAGTGCAACAGCCTGGAATGAGCAGTTCTTC. V gene TRBV20-1 combines with J gene TRBJ2-1; D is undetermined. The germline V gene has CDR1 DFQATT and CDR2 SNEGSKA (reference sequence). The CDR3 runs 11 residues. Trimming left V 6 bases short and J 7 bases short, with 10 bases between.

The CDR3 sequence is CASRSRGHGYTF. The CDR3 DNA reads TGTGCAAGTCGCTCCAGGGGACATGGCTACACCTTC. The J gene is TRBJ1-2, the V gene TRBV12-2; the table's D gene call, TRBD1, was not cross checked with the DNA. TRBV12-2 is termed a pseudogene. There are 12 residues in the CDR3.

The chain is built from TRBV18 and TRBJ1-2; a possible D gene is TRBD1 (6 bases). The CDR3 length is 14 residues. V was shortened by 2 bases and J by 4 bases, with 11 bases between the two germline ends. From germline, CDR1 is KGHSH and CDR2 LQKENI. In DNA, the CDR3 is TGTGCCAGCTCACCAAGTGGGGGGCTCTATGGCTACACCTTC. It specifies CASSPSGGLYGYTF.

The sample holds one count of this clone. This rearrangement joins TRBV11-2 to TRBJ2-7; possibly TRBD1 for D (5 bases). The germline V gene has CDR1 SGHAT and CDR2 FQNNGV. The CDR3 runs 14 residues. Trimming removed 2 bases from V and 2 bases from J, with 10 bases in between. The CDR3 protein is CASSLSRATYEQYF. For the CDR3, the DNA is TGTGCCAGCAGCTTAAGCAGGGCCACCTACGAGCAGTACTTC.

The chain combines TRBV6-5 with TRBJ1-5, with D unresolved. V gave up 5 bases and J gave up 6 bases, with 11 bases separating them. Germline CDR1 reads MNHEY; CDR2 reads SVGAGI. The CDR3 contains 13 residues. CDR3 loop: CASSPRHGQPQHF. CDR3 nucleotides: TGTGCCAGCAGTCCTCGACACGGTCAGCCCCAGCATTTT.

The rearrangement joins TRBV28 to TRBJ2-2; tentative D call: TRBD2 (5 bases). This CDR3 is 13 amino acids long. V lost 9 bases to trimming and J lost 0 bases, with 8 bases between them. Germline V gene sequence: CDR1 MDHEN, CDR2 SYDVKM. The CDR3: CASDGTNTGELFF. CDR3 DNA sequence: TGTGCCAGTGACGGGACGAACACCGGGGAGCTGTTTTTT. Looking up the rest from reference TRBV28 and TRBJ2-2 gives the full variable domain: DVKVTQSSRYLVKRTGEKVFLECVQDMDHENMFWYRQDPGLGLRLIYFSYDVKMKEKGDIPEGYSVSREKKERFSLILESASTNQTSMYLCASDGTNTGELFFGEGSRLTVL.

DNA for the CDR3: TGTGCCAGCAGCCGCGCAACAGGGACTGGCTATGGCTACACCTTC. Protein product: CASSRATGTGYGYTF. The chain has TRBV6-2 or TRBV6-3 and TRBJ1-2, with D tentatively TRBD1 (6 bases). Germline loops: CDR1 MNHEY, CDR2 SVGEGT. The CDR3 extends over 15 amino acids. Trimming removed 6 bases from V and 4 bases from J, with 18 bases in between.

The CDR3 loop is CASSYSWTGRETQYF. Here the CDR3 DNA reads TGTGCCAGCAGTTACTCCTGGACAGGGCGAGAGACCCAGTACTTC. V gene TRBV6-5 combines with J gene TRBJ2-5; 8 bases map to TRBD1. Per germline, CDR1 MNHEY and CDR2 SVGAGI. J was trimmed by 4 bases and V by 0 bases; bases with no gene match: 4. The CDR3 has 15 residues.

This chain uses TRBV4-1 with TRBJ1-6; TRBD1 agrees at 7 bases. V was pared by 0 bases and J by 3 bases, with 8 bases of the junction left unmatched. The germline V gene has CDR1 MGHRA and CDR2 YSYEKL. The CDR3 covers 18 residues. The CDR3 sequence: CASSQEARQGLYNSPLHF. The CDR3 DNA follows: TGCGCCAGCAGCCAAGAAGCCCGACAGGGCCTCTATAATTCACCCCTCCACTTT.

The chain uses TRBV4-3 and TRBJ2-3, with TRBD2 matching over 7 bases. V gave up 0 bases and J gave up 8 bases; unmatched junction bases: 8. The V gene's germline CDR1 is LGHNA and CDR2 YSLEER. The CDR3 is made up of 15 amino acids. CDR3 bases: TGCGCCAGCAGCCAAGAGGGCGGGAGAGTGGTTACGCAGTATTTT. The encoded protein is CASSQEGGRVVTQYF.

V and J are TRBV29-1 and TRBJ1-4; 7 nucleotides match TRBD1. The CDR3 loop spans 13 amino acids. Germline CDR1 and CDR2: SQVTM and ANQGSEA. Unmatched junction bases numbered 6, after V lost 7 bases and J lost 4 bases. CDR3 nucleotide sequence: TGCAGCGCAAGGGGGCGGTTTAATGAAAAACTGTTTTTT. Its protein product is CSARGRFNEKLFF.

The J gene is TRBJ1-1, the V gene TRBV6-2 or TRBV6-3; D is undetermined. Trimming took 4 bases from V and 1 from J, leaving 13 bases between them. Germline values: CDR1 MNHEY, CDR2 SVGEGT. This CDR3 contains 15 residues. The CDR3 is CASSSPGGGNTEAFF. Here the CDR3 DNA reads TGTGCCAGCAGTTCCCCTGGAGGTGGGAACACTGAAGCTTTCTTT.

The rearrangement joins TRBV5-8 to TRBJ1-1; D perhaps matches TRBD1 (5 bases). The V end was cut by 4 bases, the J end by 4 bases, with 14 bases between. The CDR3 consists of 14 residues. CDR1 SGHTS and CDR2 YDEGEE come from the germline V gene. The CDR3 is CASSRGTGGTEAFF. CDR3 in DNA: TGTGCCAGCAGCCGGGGGACGGGTGGCACTGAAGCTTTCTTT.

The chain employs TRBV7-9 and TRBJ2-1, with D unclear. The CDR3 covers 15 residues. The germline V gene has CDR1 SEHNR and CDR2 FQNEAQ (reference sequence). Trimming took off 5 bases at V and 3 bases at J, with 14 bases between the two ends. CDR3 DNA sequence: TGTGCCAGCAGCCCGCCCGGGCCACTCTACAATGAGCAGTTCTTC. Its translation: CASSPPGPLYNEQFF.

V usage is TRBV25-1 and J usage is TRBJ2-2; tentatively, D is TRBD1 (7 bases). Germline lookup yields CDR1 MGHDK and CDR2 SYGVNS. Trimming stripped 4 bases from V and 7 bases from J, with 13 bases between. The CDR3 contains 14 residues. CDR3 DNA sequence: TGTGCCAGCAGTGGCCCCAGGGGGGTCGGGGAGCTGTTTTTT. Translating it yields CASSGPRGVGELFF.

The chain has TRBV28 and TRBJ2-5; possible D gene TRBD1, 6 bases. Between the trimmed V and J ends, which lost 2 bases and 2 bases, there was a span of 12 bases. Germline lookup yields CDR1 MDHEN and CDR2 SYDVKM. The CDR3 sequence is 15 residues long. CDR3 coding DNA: TGTGCCAGCAGTTTACCCGGGACAACACAAGAGACCCAGTACTTC. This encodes CASSLPGTTQETQYF.

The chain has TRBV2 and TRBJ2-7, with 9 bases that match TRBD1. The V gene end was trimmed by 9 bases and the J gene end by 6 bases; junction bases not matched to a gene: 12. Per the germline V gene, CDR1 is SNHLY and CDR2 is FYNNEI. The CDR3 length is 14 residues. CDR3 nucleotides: TGTGCCAGTAAAAAGGGACAGGGAACATCCGAGCAGTACTTC. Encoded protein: CASKKGQGTSEQYF.

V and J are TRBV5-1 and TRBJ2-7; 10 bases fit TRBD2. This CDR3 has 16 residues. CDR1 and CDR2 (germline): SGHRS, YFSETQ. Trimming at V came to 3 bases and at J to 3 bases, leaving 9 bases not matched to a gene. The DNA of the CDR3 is TGCGCCAGCAGCTCGGTCCCTAGCGGGAGTGGCTACGAGCAGTACTTC. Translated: CASSSVPSGSGYEQYF. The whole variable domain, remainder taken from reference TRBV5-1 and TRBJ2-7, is KAGVTQTPRYLIKTRGQQVTLSCSPISGHRSVSWYQQTPGQGLQFLFEYFSETQRNKGNFPGRFSGRQFSNSRSEMNVSTLELGDSALYLCASSSVPSGSGYEQYFGPGTRLTVT.